This T cell receptor beta chain is from a study of shared clonotypes between healthy human individuals. This CDR3 is 17 amino acids long. The V end was cut by 0 bases, the J end by 0 bases, with 12 bases between. Germline loops: CDR1 ENHRY, CDR2 SYGVKD. On this clone itself: The antigen is undetermined.

Study findings and constraints: The generation probabilities recorded for non-shared clonotypes fell below those of clonotypes shared by all four donors. Several donors held about 5% of naive CD4 clonotypes in common. It was expected that sequencing depth would affect clonotype sharing among donors.

Naive CD8 cells lacked CD45RO and underwent positive selection for CCR7, leaving out terminally differentiated effector memory CD45RA+ cells. A deep-level run was used for the assay. The assay was immunoSEQ multiplex PCR, and TCRdb's table has in-frame clones only and misses some. The repertoire holds just over 2,000,000 clones, with about 95% as singletons. The sequence derives from a man between 18 and 35 years old in good health. V and J are TRBV10-3 and TRBJ2-1; D possibly corresponds to TRBD2 (5 bases). Sequencing was performed on naive CD8+ T cells sorted from blood. The CDR3 DNA reads as TGTGCCATCAGTGAGTCCGCTAGCCCGAGCTCCTACAATGAGCAGTTCTTC. This translates into CAISESASPSSYNEQFF.